A single sample gave rise to the 21 T cell receptor beta chains below, sequenced in a study of regulatory T cells in long-lasting Graves disease. This sample's time point: persistent/refractory GD, antithyroid drugs over 5 years with positive TRAb. PBMCs provided the RNA from which the TCR library was made. iRepertoire HTBI primers and Arm-PCR of CDR3 regions built TCR beta libraries. TCRdb fed the multiplex PCR reads into MiXCR, producing one record per CDR3 protein. The sample records 400,000 to 500,000 distinct CDR3 sequences, around a fifth being singletons. Here the sequenced sample was peripheral blood mononuclear cells (PBMCs), taken when the disease was refractory, from a patient treated with antithyroid drugs. These receptor sequences come from a female donor with Graves disease.

There are a few counts of this clonotype. This chain uses TRBV29-1 with TRBJ2-1; D uncertain. Germline V gives CDR1 SQVTM, CDR2 ANQGSEA. V dropped 1 base and J dropped 0 bases, with 16 bases sitting between them. The CDR3 loop spans 17 amino acids. The CDR3 coding sequence is TGCAGCGTTGAAGGTCAACACAGACTGACCTCCTACAATGAGCAGTTCTTC. Its translation: CSVEGQHRLTSYNEQFF.

This clonotype has just a few counts. This CDR3 is CASSNGAGSNQPQHF. The CDR3 DNA sequence: TGTGCCAGTAGTAATGGTGCCGGTAGCAATCAGCCCCAGCATTTT. This chain uses TRBV19 with TRBJ1-5, with D hard to call. Germline CDR1 LNHDA, CDR2 SQIVND (reference sequence). The CDR3 has 15 amino acids. The V end lost 4 bases, the J end lost 0 bases, and 10 bases lay between the germline ends.

This clonotype appeared many times. The V call is TRBV3-1, the J call TRBJ2-4; D unclear. V was cut by 2 bases and J by 1 base, with 3 bases left in between. CDR3 length: 13 amino acids. Germline CDR1 is LGHDT and CDR2 is YNNKEL (reference sequence). CDR3 nucleotide sequence: TGTGCCAGCAGCCAAACGGCCAAAAACATTCAGTACTTC. This translates into CASSQTAKNIQYF.

This clonotype was found many times. The junction does not match germline at one end; this may be a read error. V and J are TRBV12-3 or TRBV12-4 and TRBJ2-5, with 8 bases matching TRBD2. The CDR3 has 14 residues. Written as DNA, the CDR3 is TGTGCCAGCAGCTTAGCGGGGCAGCAAGAGACCCAGTACTTC. It translates to CASSLAGQQETQYF.

Many counts were recorded for this clonotype. The DNA for the CDR3 is TGTGCCAGCAGCTCCAATTCCGGGACAGCTGGATCACCCCTCCACTTT. This encodes CASSSNSGTAGSPLHF. This chain connects TRBV7-2 to TRBJ1-6; the match to TRBD1 covers 7 bases. This CDR3 has 16 residues. V was clipped by 4 bases and J by 10 bases; unmatched bases: 13. Germline V gives CDR1 SGHTA, CDR2 FQGNSA.

This clonotype was seen a few times. This chain's CDR3 is CASSSVTGGLETQYF. The CDR3 bases are TGCGCCAGCAGCTCTGTTACAGGGGGCTTGGAGACCCAGTACTTC. V gene TRBV5-1 combines with J gene TRBJ2-5; 9 positions match TRBD1. The CDR3 is made up of 15 amino acids. V lost 3 bases and J lost 5; bases outside the gene matches: 8. Germline CDR1 reads SGHRS; CDR2 reads YFSETQ.

This clonotype showed up many times. The chain uses TRBV11-2 and TRBJ2-5; D is ambiguous. V was shortened by 5 bases and J by 4 bases, with 5 bases between the two germline ends. Germline V gives CDR1 SGHAT, CDR2 FQNNGV. The CDR3 runs to 11 residues. The CDR3 sequence is CASSARETQYF. CDR3 bases: TGTGCCAGCAGCGCCAGAGAGACCCAGTACTTC. The full variable domain, its missing parts supplied by reference TRBV11-2 and TRBJ2-5, is EAGVAQSPRYKIIEKRQSVAFWCNPISGHATLYWYQQILGQGPKLLIQFQNNGVVDDSQLPKDRFSAERLKGVDSTLKIQPAKLEDSAVYLCASSARETQYFGPGTRLLVL.

This clonotype has just a few counts. The rearrangement links TRBV14 to TRBJ1-4; 10 nucleotides match TRBD1. There are 16 residues in the CDR3. V lost 3 bases and J lost 3; bases outside the gene matches: 4. The germline gives CDR1 SGHDN, CDR2 FVKESK. CDR3 sequence (DNA): TGTGCCAGCAGCCAGGTGACAGGGGGCCCTAATGAAAAACTGTTTTTT. Translated, it gives CASSQVTGGPNEKLFF.

This chain connects TRBV20-1 to TRBJ2-3; D ambiguous. Germline V lookup: CDR1 DFQATT, CDR2 SNEGSKA (reference sequence). V lost 8 bases to trimming and J lost 2 bases, with 20 bases between them. This CDR3 is built from 15 residues. The CDR3 DNA reads TGCAGTTCTCCGATGGACGGCAAGCCCACAGATACGCAGTATTTT. The encoded protein is CSSPMDGKPTDTQYF.

This clonotype was seen more than once but under ten times. The chain has TRBV29-1 and TRBJ1-1; D possibly corresponds to TRBD1 (5 bases). V was clipped by 6 bases and J by 13 bases, with 24 bases between them. Germline V gives CDR1 SQVTM, CDR2 ANQGSEA. CDR3 length: 13 residues. In DNA, the CDR3 is TGCAGCGTCGCCTCCGGGGAGGGGTCGGGAGTTTTCTTT. This sequence encodes CSVASGEGSGVFF.

The chain carries TRBV27 and TRBJ2-7; 12 nucleotides agree with TRBD2. Trimming cost V 6 bases and J 0 bases; bases outside gene matches: 3. The germline V gene has CDR1 MNHEY and CDR2 SMNVEV (reference sequence). The CDR3 totals 15 residues. CDR3 in amino acids: CASRGLAGLSYEQYF. The CDR3 DNA reads TGTGCCAGCAGGGGACTAGCGGGCCTCTCCTACGAGCAGTACTTC.

The V gene is TRBV10-3, the J gene TRBJ1-4, with TRBD1 matching over 7 bases. Trimming cost V 0 bases and J 13 bases; bases outside gene matches: 2. The CDR3 covers 12 residues. The germline V gene encodes CDR1 ENHRY and CDR2 SYGVKD. In DNA form, the CDR3 reads TGTGCCATCAGTGAGTCGGGACAGCGACTGTTTTTT. This translates into CAISESGQRLFF.

The chain has TRBV12-3 or TRBV12-4 and TRBJ1-2; 7 positions agree with TRBD1. There are 14 residues in the CDR3. The ends lost 6 bases at V and 8 bases at J; junction bases unmatched: 12. CDR3 DNA sequence: TGTGCCAGCAGGACACAGGGGCGGTTTGGCGGCTACACCTTC. Protein: CASRTQGRFGGYTF.

This clonotype was detected ten times or more. The V gene is TRBV28, the J gene TRBJ1-1; TRBD1 is a possible D gene (6 bases). Germline V gene sequence: CDR1 MDHEN, CDR2 SYDVKM. V was clipped by 3 bases and J by 1 base, with 9 bases between them. CDR3 length: 14 amino acids. CDR3 sequence: CASSFVDRNTEAFF. CDR3 in DNA: TGTGCCAGCAGTTTCGTGGACAGGAACACTGAAGCTTTCTTT.

In its sample, this clonotype was seen a few times. This chain uses TRBV20-1 with TRBJ2-7; D possibly matches TRBD1 or TRBD2 (6 bases each). CDR1 and CDR2 from the germline V gene are DFQATT and SNEGSKA (reference sequence). The CDR3 length is 13 residues. Trimming stripped 1 base from V and 7 bases from J, with 14 bases between. CDR3 region: CSARVRGAREQYF. CDR3 nucleotides: TGCAGTGCTAGAGTGAGGGGGGCCCGGGAGCAGTACTTC.

Many counts were recorded for this clonotype. The V gene is TRBV28, the J gene TRBJ2-7; D may correspond to TRBD1 or TRBD2 (6 bases each). V was clipped by 3 bases and J by 6 bases, with 18 bases between them. The CDR3 runs to 15 residues. Per the germline V gene, CDR1 is MDHEN and CDR2 is SYDVKM. CDR3 sequence reads: CASSFRGALAPEQYF. CDR3 DNA: TGTGCCAGCAGTTTTAGGGGGGCGCTGGCCCCCGAGCAGTACTTC.

This clonotype occurred many times. This sequence joins TRBV7-2 and TRBJ2-7, with a possible D match to TRBD2 (5 bases). The CDR3 runs to 13 residues. V was cut by 2 bases and J by 5 bases, with 10 bases left in between. Germline V CDR1 and CDR2: SGHTA, FQGNSA. CDR3 coding DNA: TGTGCCAGCAGCTTACGAGGGTTAAACGAGCAGTACTTC. Translating gives CASSLRGLNEQYF.

In the case of this clonotype: Sequence at one end of the junction differs from germline and may be a read error. CDR3 in DNA: TGCGCCAGTTGGGGGGACGGATCCTGCGAGCAGTACTTC. Its protein is CASWGDGSCEQYF. This chain links TRBV5-1 with TRBJ2-7, with D perhaps TRBD2 (6 bases). The V gene's germline CDR1 is SGHRS and CDR2 YFSETQ. The CDR3 is 13 residues long.

The chain couples TRBV7-9 to TRBJ2-7; 7 bases are a match to TRBD1. Germline CDR1 and CDR2: SEHNR and FQNEAQ (reference sequence). With 5 bases clipped from V and 2 bases from J, the junction kept 9 bases outside the gene matches. The CDR3 covers 15 residues. Here the CDR3 reads CASSNPGQATYEQYF. CDR3 bases: TGTGCCAGCAGCAATCCCGGACAGGCTACCTACGAGCAGTACTTC.

This clonotype appeared many times. The genes are TRBV19 and TRBJ1-6, with D possibly matching TRBD1 (5 bases). The CDR3 runs 14 residues. V lost 6 bases and J 8 bases, leaving 14 bases between the germline ends. Germline V gives CDR1 LNHDA, CDR2 SQIVND (reference sequence). The chain's CDR3 is CASRVSGDDSPLHF. The CDR3, as DNA: TGTGCCAGTAGGGTGTCCGGGGACGATTCACCCCTCCACTTT.

In its sample, this clonotype was seen many times. The chain joins TRBV15 to TRBJ1-1; D remains unclear. Germline CDR1 and CDR2: LNHNV and YYDKDF (reference sequence). This CDR3 is 14 amino acids long. Trimming removed 5 bases at V and 0 bases at J, with 10 bases between. The CDR3 protein is CATSPGLLNTEAFF. The DNA for the CDR3 is TGTGCCACCAGCCCCGGATTACTGAACACTGAAGCTTTCTTT.